The entry below gives a single T cell receptor (beta chain) sequence along with its context. This clonotype was counted at least ten times. This receptor's antigen is unknown. The sample holds no much larger clone one base away, and base qualities are not on file. V loses 4 bases of germline sequence and J loses 4 bases, and the interval between the two ends is 14 bases. Including the terminal cysteine and phenylalanine, the CDR3 comprises 14 residues. Left in the record is the CDR3 DNA by itself, 42 bases read in frame from the first base. The data belong to a study of T cell repertoires in cytomegalovirus infection (dated by TCRdb to between 2018 and 2020). A note on the overall study: The HLA type of each donor mattered for the analysis, because public TCR beta signatures pointed to carriage of CMV infection along with the matching HLA type.

Overall study outcomes, separate from this receptor: In both this cohort and an independent roughly 350-donor cohort, the cumulative frequency of public TCR beta family members distinguished carriers of CMV infection plus the relevant HLA type. The ex vivo response was dominated by HLA-C-restricted CMV-specific TCR beta clonotypes, which also provided the single most frequent clonotype in two of eight donors.

The sequencer listed for this sample is Illumina HiSeq 1500. TCRdb took the public reads, trimmed them with fastp at Q25, ran MiXCR for clone calling and kept in-frame beta chains. Rows matching on CDR3 protein sequence are summarized as one entry with the most common DNA and genes. The sample contains about 240,000 distinct CDR3 sequences, over 9% of them found a single time. Clones ranked in the top ten supply roughly 1.7% of the sample. The sequencing input was PBMCs. The chain uses TRBV12-3 or TRBV12-4 and TRBJ2-7, and the D gene may be TRBD2, 7 bases matching. This TCR derives from a human donor in good health (CMV status not recorded). Some clones in this sample may be carry-over from other donors' samples. The bases are TGTGCCAGCAGTTGGGGGGGCCAGAGGTACGAGCAGTACTTC. Its translation is CASSWGGQRYEQYF.